This is a list of T cell receptor beta chains from one sample in a study of cytomegalovirus exposure and HLA in healthy donors. TCRdb's copy holds only in-frame clones and misses some; the assay was immunoSEQ multiplex PCR. Of some 100,000 clones listed, more than 60% are singletons. Sequenced sample: PBMCs. The receptors were gathered from a female donor in good health and CMV-seronegative. CDR3s include the opening cysteine and the closing phenylalanine or tryptophan. D genes are given only for firm matches. Some rows mark clone size as missing; the rest say once, few, many or name a class of expanded clone.

v_gene	j_gene	d_gene	abundance	len	CDR3nt	CDR3aa
TRBV5-1	TRBJ2-1	TRBD1	NA	15	TGCGCCAGCAGCTTGGAACAGGGGGCGCTTGTCGAGCAGTTCTTC	CASSLEQGALVEQFF
TRBV23-1	TRBJ1-2	TRBD1	NA	24	TGCGCCAGCAGTCAATTATGGAGCGGTTGTTGTTTTCGGGACAGGGGAGGTGGGATCCGTGGCTACACCTTC	CASSQLWSGCCFRDRGGGIRGYTF
TRBV30	TRBJ1-6	NA	few	16	TGTGCCTGGAGAAGACCTACAGGGAAAAATAATTCACCCCTCCACTTT	CAWRRPTGKNNSPLHF
TRBV9	TRBJ2-3	NA	once	15	TGTGCCAGCAGCGCCATGGGAGCGGGACATCCAAGGCAGTATTTT	CASSAMGAGHPRQYF
TRBV27	TRBJ1-4	TRBD1	NA	13	TGTGCCAGCAGCGGGACAGGGTCCAAAAAACTGTTTTTT	CASSGTGSKKLFF
TRBV29-1	TRBJ1-2	NA	NA	11	TGCAGCGTTAAGACAGGAGGAGGCTACACCTTC	CSVKTGGGYTF
TRBV19	TRBJ2-2	TRBD1	NA	15	TGTGCCAGCCGACAATCGGACAGGGTAACCGGGGAGCTGTTTTTT	CASRQSDRVTGELFF
TRBV6-5	TRBJ2-7	TRBD2	NA	15	TGTGCCAGCAGTCCTCAGGGCGGGGGGACGTACGAGCAGTACTTC	CASSPQGGGTYEQYF
TRBV7-8	TRBJ2-5	NA	NA	14	TGTGCCAGCAGTTTTACAGGGACTAAAGAGACCCAGTACTTC	CASSFTGTKETQYF
TRBV11-1	TRBJ2-3	NA	NA	14	TGTGCCAGCAGCTTAGGGCACAGCACAGATACGCAGTATTTT	CASSLGHSTDTQYF
TRBV6-6	TRBJ2-7	TRBD1	few	14	TGTGCCAGCAGTACACGGGACAGGGCTAGCGAGCAGTACTTC	CASSTRDRASEQYF
TRBV4-3	TRBJ1-4	NA	NA	17	TGCGCCAGCAGCCAAGATCTGTCCCGCCGGTTTAATGAAAAACTGTTTTTT	CASSQDLSRRFNEKLFF